One and the same sample provided the 24 T cell receptor beta chains below, sequenced in a study of blood T cell repertoires in COVID-19. Measured with immunoSEQ multiplex PCR; TCRdb has only the in-frame clones, and not every one. There are around 55,000 clones in the sample; about nine tenths occur only once, and approximately 14% lies in the top ten. The sequencing sample was made of peripheral blood. Every receptor here comes from a human donor with active COVID-19. The donor label of this sample is uncertain.

V and J are TRBV6-4 and TRBJ1-5, with D uncertain. CDR3 length: 10 residues. Looked up from germline, CDR1 is MRHNA and CDR2 is SNTAGT. V was shortened by 7 bases and J by 9 bases, with 7 bases between the two germline ends. The CDR3 sequence is CASTQTPQHF. The CDR3 DNA reads TGTGCCAGCACACAAACGCCCCAGCATTTT.

A note on this clone: Other DNA sequences in the same sample also yield this CDR3. The genes are TRBV6-5 and TRBJ2-1; 8 bases agree with TRBD2. Germline trimming cut 6 bases from V and 8 bases from J; bases unmatched to any gene: 6. The CDR3 covers 13 residues. Looked up from germline, CDR1 is MNHEY and CDR2 is SVGAGI. The CDR3 DNA is TGTGCCAGCAGCCCAGGACTAGCCCATGAGCAGTTCTTC. Its protein product is CASSPGLAHEQFF.

The J gene is TRBJ2-1, the V gene TRBV24-1, with TRBD2 identical over 12 bases. Germline V gives CDR1 KGHDR, CDR2 SFDVKD. The CDR3 sequence is 16 residues long. J was trimmed by 5 bases and V by 3 bases; bases with no gene match: 4. The CDR3 bases are TGTGCCACCAGTGATCCTAGCGGGAGGGCCGACAATGAGCAGTTCTTC. Translation gives CATSDPSGRADNEQFF.

The CDR3 DNA reads as TGTGCCAGCAGTTACGCCCAGGGGTTGAACACTGAAGCTTTCTTT. Translation gives CASSYAQGLNTEAFF. V gene TRBV6-6 combines with J gene TRBJ1-1; possibly TRBD1 for D (6 bases). The CDR3 loop spans 15 amino acids. V was cut by 2 bases and J by 0 bases, with 10 bases left in between. Germline V gene data show CDR1 as MNHNY and CDR2 as SVGAGI (reference sequence).

V gene TRBV10-3 combines with J gene TRBJ2-1; 9 bases align to TRBD1. Germline V gives CDR1 ENHRY, CDR2 SYGVKD. Trimming at V came to 2 bases and at J to 5 bases, leaving 1 base not matched to a gene. This CDR3 has 14 residues. The CDR3: CAISERTGDNEQFF. For the CDR3, the DNA is TGTGCCATCAGTGAGAGGACAGGGGACAATGAGCAGTTCTTC.

The table lists this clone with a count of one. In DNA, the CDR3 is TGTGCCAGCAGTTGGACTAGCCCCACCGGGGAGCTGTTTTTT. Translating it yields CASSWTSPTGELFF. The rearrangement joins TRBV27 to TRBJ2-2, with 8 bases lining up with TRBD2. The ends lost 4 bases at V and 4 bases at J; junction bases unmatched: 2. CDR3 length: 14 amino acids. Germline values: CDR1 MNHEY, CDR2 SMNVEV (reference sequence).

This clone was picked up a small number of times. V usage is TRBV7-8 and J usage is TRBJ1-3, with TRBD1 as a possible D gene (5 bases). The germline V gene encodes CDR1 SGHVS and CDR2 FQNEAQ. Trimming shortened V by 0 bases and J by 0 bases, and 12 bases separated the two germline ends. The CDR3 sequence is 17 residues long. The CDR3 sequence: CASSLAWSQASGNTIYF. The CDR3 DNA reads TGTGCCAGCAGCTTAGCGTGGTCACAGGCCTCTGGAAACACCATATATTTT.

The J gene is TRBJ2-7, the V gene TRBV5-1, with 7 positions matching TRBD1. Trimming took 5 bases from V and 7 from J; bases not matched to a gene: 18. The germline gives CDR1 SGHRS, CDR2 YFSETQ. This CDR3 is 16 amino acids long. CDR3 loop: CASSWTGTDASVEQYF. The CDR3, as DNA: TGCGCCAGCAGTTGGACCGGGACAGACGCCTCCGTAGAGCAGTACTTC. Full variable domain (remainder filled in from reference TRBV5-1 and TRBJ2-7): KAGVTQTPRYLIKTRGQQVTLSCSPISGHRSVSWYQQTPGQGLQFLFEYFSETQRNKGNFPGRFSGRQFSNSRSEMNVSTLELGDSALYLCASSWTGTDASVEQYFGPGTRLTVT.

J is TRBJ2-1 and V is TRBV6-6; TRBD1 matches at 7 bases. With 5 bases clipped from V and 0 bases from J, the junction kept 10 bases outside the gene matches. Germline CDR1 reads MNHNY; CDR2 reads SVGAGI (reference sequence). The CDR3 runs 17 residues. The CDR3 DNA reads as TGTGCCAGCAGTCCCGGACAGGCCTACAGCTCCTACAATGAGCAGTTCTTC. Translating it yields CASSPGQAYSSYNEQFF.

The rearrangement joins TRBV27 to TRBJ1-2; possible D gene TRBD1, 5 bases. The germline gives CDR1 MNHEY, CDR2 SMNVEV (reference sequence). V gave up 5 bases and J gave up 8 bases, with 21 bases separating them. The CDR3 has 15 residues. CDR3 protein: CASSPAGGRALGYTF. In nucleotides, the CDR3 is TGTGCCAGCAGTCCTGCGGGGGGTAGGGCTTTGGGCTACACCTTC.

The chain combines TRBV27 with TRBJ1-4; 7 bases match TRBD1. The germline V gene encodes CDR1 MNHEY and CDR2 SMNVEV (reference sequence). V lost 2 bases and J lost 6; bases outside the gene matches: 6. The CDR3 contains 15 residues. The CDR3 region is CASSLGGQRDEKLFF. CDR3 bases: TGTGCCAGCAGTTTAGGGGGACAGCGGGATGAAAAACTGTTTTTT.

V is TRBV9 and J is TRBJ1-1, with 9 bases aligning to TRBD1. Germline-derived CDR1 and CDR2 are SGDLS and YYNGEE. V was clipped by 3 bases and J by 0 bases; unmatched bases: 3. This CDR3 has 15 amino acids. The CDR3 DNA reads as TGTGCCAGCAGCGCGACAGGGGGATTGAACACTGAAGCTTTCTTT. It specifies CASSATGGLNTEAFF.

CDR3 in DNA: TGTGCCAGTAGTCCTCTGGGGGGGGGTAGCAATCAGCCCCAGCATTTT. Amino acids: CASSPLGGGSNQPQHF. This chain links TRBV19 with TRBJ1-5; a possible D gene is TRBD1 (5 bases). The germline V gene has CDR1 LNHDA and CDR2 SQIVND (reference sequence). The CDR3 extends over 16 amino acids. V dropped 5 bases and J dropped 0 bases, with 14 bases sitting between them.

V gene TRBV7-2 combines with J gene TRBJ1-1, with 7 bases matching TRBD1. Germline lookup yields CDR1 SGHTA and CDR2 FQGNSA. There are 14 residues in the CDR3. V lost 0 bases to trimming and J lost 13 bases; unmatched junction nucleotides: 11. CDR3 sequence reads: CASSLAGGDRAVFF. CDR3 coding DNA: TGTGCCAGCAGCTTAGCTGGGGGCGACAGGGCTGTTTTCTTT. The complete variable domain, with remaining parts taken from reference TRBV7-2 and TRBJ1-1, reads GAGVSQSPSNKVTEKGKDVELRCDPISGHTALYWYRQSLGQGLEFLIYFQGNSAPDKSGLPSDRFSAERTGGSVSTLTIQRTQQEDSAVYLCASSLAGGDRAVFFGQGTRLTVV.

The rearrangement links TRBV2 to TRBJ1-4, with unresolved D. V was shortened by 7 bases and J by 4 bases, with 7 bases between the two germline ends. CDR3 length equals 12 residues. The germline gives CDR1 SNHLY, CDR2 FYNNEI. CDR3 sequence: CASMRGNEKLFF. For the CDR3, the DNA is TGTGCCAGCATGCGGGGTAATGAAAAACTGTTTTTT.

The chain combines TRBV18 with TRBJ1-3; 10 nucleotides match TRBD1. Germline loops: CDR1 KGHSH, CDR2 LQKENI. This CDR3 has 16 amino acids. With 3 bases clipped from V and 7 bases from J, the junction kept 9 bases outside the gene matches. DNA of the CDR3: TGTGCCAGCTCACCTACCGGACAGGGGGTAGGGAACACCATATATTTT. Translating it yields CASSPTGQGVGNTIYF.

The V gene is TRBV11-2, the J gene TRBJ1-6; D is uncertain. CDR3 size: 14 residues. Trimming left V 5 bases short and J 7 bases short, with 12 bases between. The germline V gene encodes CDR1 SGHAT and CDR2 FQNNGV. The CDR3 nucleotides read TGTGCCAGCAGCCTCGGCGGGTCGAATTCACCCCTCCACTTT. Translation gives CASSLGGSNSPLHF.

The chain is built from TRBV3-1 (or the pseudogene TRBV3-2) and TRBJ2-1; 7 bases agree with TRBD1. The CDR3 covers 13 residues. V lost 0 bases, J lost 10 bases, and 3 bases stayed unmatched. Germline V gene data show CDR1 as LGHDT and CDR2 as YNNKEL (reference sequence). CDR3 amino acids: CASSQDLDREQFF. CDR3 DNA sequence: TGTGCCAGCAGCCAAGATTTGGACAGGGAGCAGTTCTTC.

This sequence joins TRBV18 and TRBJ1-1, with 7 bases fitting TRBD1. CDR3 length: 15 residues. J was trimmed by 0 bases and V by 6 bases; bases with no gene match: 7. The germline CDR1 and CDR2 sequences are KGHSH and LQKENI. DNA of the CDR3: TGTGCCAGCTCCGGGACAGCAACTATGAACACTGAAGCTTTCTTT. Its translation: CASSGTATMNTEAFF.

The CDR3 bases are TGTGCCAGCAGCAAGGACAGGGGAAGCTCCTACGAGCAGTACGTC. It yields the protein CASSKDRGSSYEQYV. The chain links TRBV7-9 to TRBJ2-7, with 9 bases fitting TRBD1. Germline trimming cut 5 bases from V and 0 bases from J; bases unmatched to any gene: 5. CDR1 and CDR2 from the germline V gene are SEHNR and FQNEAQ (reference sequence). This CDR3 region has 15 residues.

This chain links TRBV12-3 or TRBV12-4 with TRBJ1-2; D is unresolved. The CDR3 totals 12 residues. Deletions cut 5 bases from V and 7 bases from J, with 11 bases between. CDR3 bases: TGTGCCAGCAGTCACGGGGAGGGTGGCTACACCTTC. This sequence encodes CASSHGEGGYTF.

The chain couples TRBV30 to TRBJ1-2; D call uncertain. V was shortened by 1 base and J by 8 bases, with 14 bases between the two germline ends. CDR1 is GTSNPN, CDR2 SVGIG, per germline (reference sequence). This CDR3 contains 13 residues. The CDR3 loop is CAWSAWESGGYTF. The CDR3 DNA reads TGTGCCTGGAGTGCCTGGGAATCGGGGGGCTACACCTTC.

The chain joins TRBV7-6 to TRBJ1-1; TRBD1 might be the D (5 bases). This CDR3 has 13 residues. Between the trimmed V and J ends, which lost 2 bases and 4 bases, there was a span of 8 bases. The germline CDR1 and CDR2 sequences are SGHVS and FNYEAQ. This CDR3 reads CASSLSGSTEAFF. The CDR3 DNA is TGTGCCAGCAGCTTATCAGGGTCCACTGAAGCTTTCTTT.

The rearrangement joins TRBV6-5 to TRBJ2-1; 10 positions match TRBD1. The trim removed 1 base at V and 9 bases at J, leaving 0 bases unmatched. CDR1 MNHEY and CDR2 SVGAGI come from the germline V gene. This CDR3 spans 13 amino acids. CDR3 DNA sequence: TGTGCCAGCAGTTACTGGGACAGGGGTGAGCAGTTCTTC. It yields the protein CASSYWDRGEQFF.